Following are 27 T cell receptor beta chains from one sample sequenced in a study of shared clonotypes between healthy human individuals. Assay: immunoSEQ multiplex PCR; the TCRdb copy retains only in-frame clones and omits some. Altogether millions of clones are present, around 93% being singletons, with the ten largest covering 1.5% to 2%. The naive CD8 fraction comprised CD45RO-negative cells positively selected for CCR7 and excluded terminally differentiated effector memory CD45RA+ cells. Sequenced input: naive CD8+ T cells from PBMCs. Every receptor here comes from a man younger than 35 in good health. Some clones in this sample may be carry-over from other donors' samples.

The rearrangement joins TRBV6-6 to TRBJ1-1; D remains unclear. V lost 5 bases and J lost 10, with 8 bases in between. CDR1 MNHNY and CDR2 SVGAGI come from the germline V gene (reference sequence). The length of the CDR3 is 10 residues. The CDR3 region is CASSPGRAFF. CDR3 sequence (DNA): TGTGCCAGCAGTCCCGGGCGAGCTTTCTTT.

The chain employs TRBV4-1 and TRBJ2-5; 7 bases align to TRBD2. CDR3 length: 14 amino acids. CDR1 is MGHRA, CDR2 YSYEKL, per germline. The J segment lost 4 bases and the V segment lost 0 bases, leaving 2 bases of the junction unmatched. DNA of the CDR3: TGCGCCAGCAGCCAAGAGGGACTACCAGAGACCCAGTACTTC. Amino acid sequence: CASSQEGLPETQYF.

This clone came up once. Other DNA sequences in this specimen translate into the identical CDR3. This sequence joins TRBV27 and TRBJ2-5, with TRBD2 as a possible D gene (5 bases). Germline V lookup: CDR1 MNHEY, CDR2 SMNVEV (reference sequence). V dropped 6 bases and J dropped 5 bases, with 10 bases sitting between them. This CDR3 has 12 residues. The CDR3 loop reads CASRTRGETQYF. The CDR3 DNA reads TGTGCCAGCAGGACCCGAGGGGAGACCCAGTACTTC.

This chain links TRBV2 with TRBJ2-3; no clear D gene. The germline gives CDR1 SNHLY, CDR2 FYNNEI. CDR3 size: 13 residues. V was clipped by 0 bases and J by 4 bases, with 5 bases between them. This CDR3 is CASSEAAADTQYF. CDR3 DNA sequence: TGTGCCAGCAGTGAAGCAGCAGCAGATACGCAGTATTTT.

This chain joins TRBV18 and TRBJ1-2; 8 bases line up with TRBD1. The V gene's germline CDR1 is KGHSH and CDR2 LQKENI. The junction had 10 bases not matched to a gene; V was cut back by 6 bases and J by 4 bases. The CDR3 is made up of 15 amino acids. Written as DNA, the CDR3 is TGTGCCAGCTCCGAGACCGCGGGGACAGGCTATGGCTACACCTTC. Its protein is CASSETAGTGYGYTF. Full variable domain (remainder filled in from reference TRBV18 and TRBJ1-2): NAGVMQNPRHLVRRRGQEARLRCSPMKGHSHVYWYRQLPEEGLKFMVYLQKENIIDESGMPKERFSAEFPKEGPSILRIQQVVRGDSAAYFCASSETAGTGYGYTFGSGTRLTVV.

This clone has only one observation. The V call is TRBV13, the J call TRBJ1-1, with unresolved D. The CDR3 spans 13 residues. V gave up 4 bases and J gave up 8 bases, with 14 bases separating them. CDR1 is PRHDT, CDR2 FYEKMQ, per germline (reference sequence). CDR3 loop: CASSSPLREEAFF. The CDR3 DNA is TGTGCCAGCAGCTCCCCGTTGAGGGAGGAAGCTTTCTTT.

This sequence joins TRBV29-1 and TRBJ2-7, with 7 bases fitting TRBD2. CDR1 and CDR2 from the germline V gene are SQVTM and ANQGSEA. V dropped 6 bases and J dropped 1; count of bases not matched to a gene: 9. CDR3 length equals 14 residues. The CDR3: CSVLGGGLSYEQYF. CDR3 bases: TGCAGCGTCCTCGGGGGAGGGCTGTCCTACGAGCAGTACTTC.

To note about this clone: Other DNA sequences in the sample encode the same CDR3. The chain couples TRBV27 to TRBJ2-1, with 10 bases identical to TRBD2. V shed 3 bases, J shed 4 bases, and the junction held 6 bases outside the gene matches. Germline V gene data show CDR1 as MNHEY and CDR2 as SMNVEV (reference sequence). This CDR3 is built from 16 residues. CDR3 DNA: TGTGCCAGCAGTTTCGTAGCGGGGGGAGGTTACAATGAGCAGTTCTTC. Translating it yields CASSFVAGGGYNEQFF.

The chain has TRBV28 and TRBJ1-1, with D hard to call. The CDR3 spans 14 residues. Trimming took 6 bases from V and 0 from J, leaving 11 bases between them. Germline V gene data show CDR1 as MDHEN and CDR2 as SYDVKM. Here the CDR3 reads CASRVTAMNTEAFF. In DNA, the CDR3 is TGTGCCAGCAGAGTCACAGCGATGAACACTGAAGCTTTCTTT.

The chain carries TRBV5-6 and TRBJ1-2; a possible D gene is TRBD1 (6 bases). Germline loops: CDR1 SGHDT, CDR2 YYEEEE. V was shortened by 0 bases and J by 3 bases, with 9 bases between the two germline ends. The length of the CDR3 is 14 residues. CDR3: CASSLGWTDYGYTF. The CDR3 region has the DNA TGTGCCAGCAGCTTGGGATGGACAGACTATGGCTACACCTTC.

The rearrangement joins TRBV6-5 to TRBJ2-7, with 7 bases identical to TRBD2. The CDR3 has 14 residues. The V segment lost 7 bases and the J segment 5 bases; nucleotides outside the gene matches: 11. Per the germline V gene, CDR1 is MNHEY and CDR2 is SVGAGI. The CDR3 DNA reads as TGTGCCAGCACCCGAGAGCGGGAAAGCAACGAGCAGTACTTC. Residues: CASTRERESNEQYF.

The CDR3 is CASSPSGLSNYEQYF. The CDR3 nucleotides read TGTGCCAGCAGCCCTTCCGGCCTCTCGAACTACGAGCAGTACTTC. The chain carries TRBV7-8 and TRBJ2-7, with D hard to call. Germline V gene data show CDR1 as SGHVS and CDR2 as FQNEAQ. This CDR3 is 15 amino acids long. Trimming pared 5 bases from V and 3 bases from J, leaving 17 bases between.

The chain is built from TRBV11-2 and TRBJ1-5; tentative D call: TRBD1 (5 bases). The V end lost 3 bases, the J end lost 8 bases, and 11 bases lay between the germline ends. Germline V gene sequence: CDR1 SGHAT, CDR2 FQNNGV. The CDR3 runs to 13 residues. CDR3 DNA sequence: TGTGCCAGCAGCTTGGGGATACAGGAGCCCCAGCATTTT. Translated: CASSLGIQEPQHF.

The J gene is TRBJ2-5, the V gene TRBV5-5; D may be TRBD1 (6 bases). Germline CDR1 SGHKS, CDR2 YYEKEE (reference sequence). V was trimmed by 0 bases and J by 5 bases, leaving 14 bases between them. CDR3 length equals 15 residues. The CDR3 here is CASSLVQGRRETQYF. CDR3 DNA: TGTGCCAGCAGCTTGGTACAGGGACGAAGGGAGACCCAGTACTTC.

In the case of this clone: Other DNA sequences in this specimen translate into the identical CDR3. This chain links TRBV7-9 with TRBJ2-3; D gene uncertain. Trimming shortened V by 5 bases and J by 2 bases, and 5 bases separated the two germline ends. The CDR3 is 12 amino acids. Germline-derived CDR1 and CDR2 are SEHNR and FQNEAQ (reference sequence). CDR3 residues: CASSPHTDTQYF. CDR3 bases: TGTGCCAGCAGCCCCCACACAGATACGCAGTATTTT.

The chain recombines TRBV29-1 with TRBJ2-2; 10 bases map to TRBD1. The CDR3 is 14 amino acids. Looked up from germline, CDR1 is SQVTM and CDR2 is ANQGSEA. With V trimmed by 7 bases and J by 7 bases, 9 bases remained unmatched. This CDR3 is CSALGTGVGGELFF. The CDR3 DNA follows: TGCAGCGCCCTCGGGACAGGGGTCGGCGGGGAGCTGTTTTTT.

The rearrangement links TRBV6-5 to TRBJ1-2; D ambiguous. In germline, CDR1 is MNHEY, CDR2 SVGAGI. Trimming removed 0 bases from V and 1 base from J, with 12 bases in between. The CDR3 covers 16 residues. For the CDR3, the DNA is TGTGCCAGCAGTTACTCGCTCTCCGGGAGTAACTATGGCTACACCTTC. As protein: CASSYSLSGSNYGYTF.

V is TRBV10-1 and J is TRBJ2-7; D gene uncertain. CDR3 length: 14 amino acids. The germline V gene encodes CDR1 WNHNN and CDR2 SYGVQD (reference sequence). V lost 7 bases and J lost 8, with 21 bases in between. CDR3 sequence: CASKGWARAAQQYF. In DNA, the CDR3 is TGCGCCAGCAAGGGTTGGGCTAGGGCCGCTCAGCAGTACTTC.

The V and J genes are TRBV19 and TRBJ1-5; possible D gene TRBD1, 5 bases. The V end lost 10 bases, the J end lost 5 bases, and 30 bases lay between the germline ends. The CDR3 runs 18 residues. CDR1 and CDR2 from the germline V gene are LNHDA and SQIVND (reference sequence). The CDR3 loop reads CATSNLVPRTGPDQPQHF. CDR3 bases: TGTGCCACCTCGAACCTTGTACCCCGAACAGGACCGGATCAGCCCCAGCATTTT.

Notes on this clone: In the same sample, other DNA sequences code for this CDR3. This chain uses TRBV9 with TRBJ2-5; 8 bases align to TRBD2. The CDR3 sequence is 14 residues long. J gave up 2 bases and V 4 bases, and 4 bases lay outside the gene matches. Per germline, CDR1 SGDLS and CDR2 YYNGEE. CDR3 amino acids: CASSSTSGQETQYF. CDR3 bases: TGTGCCAGCAGCTCCACTAGCGGACAAGAGACCCAGTACTTC.

Points on this clone: Other nucleotide sequences from this sample produce the same CDR3. V and J are TRBV7-9 and TRBJ2-7; 7 bases fit TRBD2. After removal of 5 bases from V and 4 bases from J, the junction contained 11 bases not matched to a gene. CDR1 is SEHNR and CDR2 is FQNEAQ in the germline V gene (reference sequence). The CDR3 is made up of 15 amino acids. The CDR3 coding sequence is TGTGCCAGCAGCCCCCCTCTTGCGGGAGCTTACGAGCAGTACTTC. Its translation is CASSPPLAGAYEQYF. The full variable domain, rest sourced from reference TRBV7-9 and TRBJ2-7, is DTGVSQNPRHKITKRGQNVTFRCDPISEHNRLYWYRQTLGQGPEFLTYFQNEAQLEKSRLLSDRFSAERPKGSFSTLEIQRTEQGDSAMYLCASSPPLAGAYEQYFGPGTRLTVT.

V is TRBV27 and J is TRBJ2-2; either TRBD1 or TRBD2 may fit D (5 bases each). The germline CDR1 and CDR2 sequences are MNHEY and SMNVEV (reference sequence). The CDR3 consists of 14 residues. V lost 6 bases and J lost 6, with 14 bases in between. The CDR3 loop reads CASSLLRGAGELFF. In DNA, the CDR3 is TGTGCCAGCAGCCTATTGAGGGGCGCCGGGGAGCTGTTTTTT.

The J gene is TRBJ1-2, the V gene TRBV30; D not resolved. This CDR3 contains 16 residues. Germline loops: CDR1 GTSNPN, CDR2 SVGIG (reference sequence). The V and J ends lost 1 base and 2 bases respectively, with 17 bases between them. The CDR3 nucleotides read TGTGCCTGGAGTGACGGCAGCTCCCTTTCAAACTATGGCTACACCTTC. Encoded protein: CAWSDGSSLSNYGYTF.

This sequence joins TRBV5-1 and TRBJ2-2; 9 positions match TRBD2. The V segment lost 3 bases and the J segment 5 bases; nucleotides outside the gene matches: 8. Germline V gene lookup returns CDR1 SGHRS and CDR2 YFSETQ. The CDR3 runs 16 residues. CDR3 region: CASSSIAGESTGELFF. The CDR3 nucleotides read TGCGCCAGCAGCTCAATAGCGGGAGAGTCGACCGGGGAGCTGTTTTTT. Drawing the rest from reference TRBV5-1 and TRBJ2-2, the complete variable domain is KAGVTQTPRYLIKTRGQQVTLSCSPISGHRSVSWYQQTPGQGLQFLFEYFSETQRNKGNFPGRFSGRQFSNSRSEMNVSTLELGDSALYLCASSSIAGESTGELFFGEGSRLTVL.

This clone was seen a few times. The chain recombines TRBV30 with TRBJ1-5; 9 nucleotides line up with TRBD1. Unmatched junction bases numbered 12, after V lost 2 bases and J lost 7 bases. The CDR3 spans 16 residues. Germline loops: CDR1 GTSNPN, CDR2 SVGIG (reference sequence). CDR3 sequence reads: CAWSKAPGTGIQPQHF. In nucleotides, the CDR3 is TGTGCCTGGAGTAAGGCCCCCGGGACAGGGATACAGCCCCAGCATTTT.

This clone has just one count. The rearrangement links TRBV25-1 to TRBJ2-1; D gene unclear. The germline V gene has CDR1 MGHDK and CDR2 SYGVNS. This CDR3 comprises 14 residues. V dropped 3 bases and J dropped 9 bases, with 15 bases sitting between them. The CDR3 DNA reads TGTGCCAGCAGTGAGATATGGGCCCACGGTGAGCAGTTCTTC. Translating it yields CASSEIWAHGEQFF.

The gene calls are TRBV28 and TRBJ2-7; tentative D call: TRBD2 (5 bases). V was trimmed by 6 bases and J by 3 bases, leaving 15 bases between them. Germline loops: CDR1 MDHEN, CDR2 SYDVKM. This CDR3 has 14 amino acids. The chain's CDR3 is CASRRAAAGYEQYF. CDR3 coding DNA: TGTGCCAGCAGGCGAGCCGCGGCGGGCTACGAGCAGTACTTC.